The T cell receptor beta chain described here comes from a study of shared clonotypes between healthy human individuals. Of note for this clone: Antigen: not known. Other DNA sequences in the same sample also yield this CDR3.

Germline CDR1 and CDR2: SGDLS and YYNGEE. V lost 0 bases and J lost 0, with 6 bases in between. CDR3 length equals 14 residues. Over several immunoSEQ plates, each subset's genomic DNA was distributed in even portions. Original analysis: Junction-only sequences without quality scores were provided by ImmunoSEQ, so filtering was different. Generated by immunoSEQ multiplex PCR, the TCRdb table keeps only in-frame clones and is missing some. From that table come the V and J calls and clone size; the DNA was used to work out D and trimming. The sample lists some 1.5 million clones; 96% were seen once. Study observations and caveats: An expected dependence of interdonor clonotype sharing on sequencing depth was noted.

The V gene is TRBV9, the J gene TRBJ1-1, with unresolved D. Sequencing used naive CD4+ T cells sorted from blood. The subset denotes: CD45RA+ positively selected. This sequence was found in a man aged 30 to 39 in good health. CDR3 sequence: CASSVAQMNTEAFF. In DNA, the CDR3 is TGTGCCAGCAGCGTAGCTCAGATGAACACTGAAGCTTTCTTT.